The rows below give T cell receptor beta chains drawn from one sample of a study of OX40 agonist ivuxolimab in advanced cancers. The assay was immunoSEQ multiplex PCR, and TCRdb's table has in-frame clones only and misses some. The data contain approximately 35,000 clones, approximately 92% of them singletons. Sequencing used CD4+ or CD8+ T cells sorted from blood, obtained in a trial of the OX40 agonist ivuxolimab. These receptors all stem from an adult with an advanced solid tumor such as melanoma, head and neck, liver or kidney cancer. Each CDR3 is given with its conserved first and last residue. The D gene is left open where the match is weak. Expanded clones get a size class; other rows say once, few or many, or leave the size out.

v_gene: TRBV4-2; abundance: NA; j_gene: TRBJ2-1; d_gene: TRBD2; CDR3nt: TGTGCCAGCAGCTCTGGGACTAGCGGGAGGAACTACAATGAGCAGTTCTTC; CDR3aa: CASSSGTSGRNYNEQFF
v_gene: TRBV7-9; abundance: NA; j_gene: TRBJ2-7; d_gene: NA; CDR3nt: TGTGCCAGCAGCTCAGGACGGGATCGGTACGAGCAGTACTTC; CDR3aa: CASSSGRDRYEQYF
v_gene: TRBV19; abundance: NA; j_gene: TRBJ1-2; d_gene: NA; CDR3nt: TGTGCCAGTATGCCCCTCAGGACAACTAACTATGGCTACACCTTC; CDR3aa: CASMPLRTTNYGYTF
v_gene: TRBV7-3; abundance: NA; j_gene: TRBJ2-6; d_gene: NA; CDR3nt: TGTGCCCGCTACTCGGACGGAATTAACTCTGGGGCCAACGTCCTGACTTTC; CDR3aa: CARYSDGINSGANVLTF
v_gene: TRBV5-4; abundance: NA; j_gene: TRBJ1-2; d_gene: TRBD1; CDR3nt: TGTGCCAGCGGCCCGGGACAGGAGATTTTAAGCTATGGCTACACCTTC; CDR3aa: CASGPGQEILSYGYTF
v_gene: TRBV28; abundance: NA; j_gene: TRBJ2-3; d_gene: NA; CDR3nt: TGTGCCAGCAGTCGGGTATCGGGTACGCAGTATTTT; CDR3aa: CASSRVSGTQYF
v_gene: TRBV10-2; abundance: NA; j_gene: TRBJ2-1; d_gene: TRBD2; CDR3nt: TGCGCCAGCAGTGTTGGGGGGGGTTATGAGCAGTTCTTC; CDR3aa: CASSVGGGYEQFF
v_gene: TRBV7-9; abundance: once; j_gene: TRBJ2-1; d_gene: TRBD2; CDR3nt: TGTGCCAGCAGCTCGGGGGGAGCGAATGAGCAGTTCTTC; CDR3aa: CASSSGGANEQFF
v_gene: TRBV27; abundance: NA; j_gene: TRBJ2-2; d_gene: TRBD1; CDR3nt: TGTGCCAGCAGTTGGGGGACAGGGTTCACCGGGGAGCTGTTTTTT; CDR3aa: CASSWGTGFTGELFF
v_gene: TRBV5-4; abundance: NA; j_gene: TRBJ1-2; d_gene: NA; CDR3nt: TGTGCCAGCAGCTTGGGTGGTTCTAACTATGGCTACACCTTC; CDR3aa: CASSLGGSNYGYTF
v_gene: TRBV13; abundance: NA; j_gene: TRBJ2-7; d_gene: TRBD2; CDR3nt: TGTGCCAGCAGCTTAAAGCCAGCGGGAGTCACCTACGAGCAGTACTTC; CDR3aa: CASSLKPAGVTYEQYF
v_gene: TRBV5-6; abundance: NA; j_gene: TRBJ2-7; d_gene: TRBD1; CDR3nt: TGTGCCAGCAGCCCCGCCAGGTGGGACAGATACTACGAGCAGTACTTC; CDR3aa: CASSPARWDRYYEQYF
v_gene: TRBV27; abundance: NA; j_gene: TRBJ2-1; d_gene: NA; CDR3nt: TGTGCCAGCAGTCTAAATGGGGGGACCCACAATGAGCAGTTCTTC; CDR3aa: CASSLNGGTHNEQFF
v_gene: TRBV28; abundance: NA; j_gene: TRBJ2-1; d_gene: NA; CDR3nt: TGTGCCAGCAGCTACACGACAGGTGAGCAGTTCTTC; CDR3aa: CASSYTTGEQFF
v_gene: TRBV5-1; abundance: NA; j_gene: TRBJ2-7; d_gene: NA; CDR3nt: TGCGCCAGCAGCTTCGGGGGCGCGGGCGAGCAGTACTTC; CDR3aa: CASSFGGAGEQYF
v_gene: TRBV14; abundance: NA; j_gene: TRBJ2-5; d_gene: NA; CDR3nt: TGTGCCAGCAGCAGGGGGGGTCCGGATGACCAGTACTTC; CDR3aa: CASSRGGPDDQYF
v_gene: TRBV6-5; abundance: NA; j_gene: TRBJ2-7; d_gene: NA; CDR3nt: TGTGCCAGCAGTTACTCCCAGGGGGCGGGGGACGAGCAGTACTTC; CDR3aa: CASSYSQGAGDEQYF
v_gene: TRBV28; abundance: few; j_gene: TRBJ2-7; d_gene: NA; CDR3nt: TGTGCCAGCAGTTTATGGACAGCCCACGAGCAGTACTTC; CDR3aa: CASSLWTAHEQYF